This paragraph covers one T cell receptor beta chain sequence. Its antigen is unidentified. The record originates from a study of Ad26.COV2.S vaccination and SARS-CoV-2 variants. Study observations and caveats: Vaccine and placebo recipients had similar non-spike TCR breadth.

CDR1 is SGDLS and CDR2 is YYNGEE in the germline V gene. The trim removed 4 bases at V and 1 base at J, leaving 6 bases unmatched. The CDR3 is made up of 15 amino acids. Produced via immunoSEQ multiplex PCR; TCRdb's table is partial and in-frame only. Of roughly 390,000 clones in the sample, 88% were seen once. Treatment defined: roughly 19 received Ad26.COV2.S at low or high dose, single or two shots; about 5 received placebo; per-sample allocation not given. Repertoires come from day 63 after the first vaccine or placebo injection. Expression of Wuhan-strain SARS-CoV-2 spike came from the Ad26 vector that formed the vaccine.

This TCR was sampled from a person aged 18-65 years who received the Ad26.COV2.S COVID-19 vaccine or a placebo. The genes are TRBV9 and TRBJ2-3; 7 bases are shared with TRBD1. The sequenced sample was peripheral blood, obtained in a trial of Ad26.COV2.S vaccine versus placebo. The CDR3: CASSFEGAGTDTQYF. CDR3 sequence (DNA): TGTGCCAGCAGCTTTGAGGGGGCCGGCACAGATACGCAGTATTTT.